This entry describes one T cell receptor (beta chain). Its antigen remains unknown. The junction had 6 bases not matched to a gene; V was cut back by 5 bases and J by 7 bases. The germline CDR1 and CDR2 sequences are LNHDA and SQIVND (reference sequence). CDR3 length equals 14 residues. The source of the sample is a study of cytomegalovirus exposure and HLA in healthy donors. Regarding the study as a whole: In most subjects, TCR beta sequences reportedly gave accurate predictions of HLA-A and HLA-B alleles. Presence/absence analyses rested on an assumption that sequencing depth was roughly uniform across donors. The authors later linked a missense DCLRE1C variant to TCR beta V- and J-gene trimming.

Use of 60 Vbeta and 13 Jbeta primers characterized the PCR. TCRdb's copy holds only in-frame clones and misses some; the assay was immunoSEQ multiplex PCR. The sample contains 150,000 or so clones, over 75% of which appear only once. What was sequenced was PBMCs. J is TRBJ2-1 and V is TRBV19; TRBD2 agrees at 9 bases. The sequence derives from a male donor in good health and CMV-seropositive. The CDR3 loop is CASSRSGRMNEQFF. CDR3 DNA sequence: TGTGCCAGTAGTCGGAGCGGGAGGATGAATGAGCAGTTCTTC.